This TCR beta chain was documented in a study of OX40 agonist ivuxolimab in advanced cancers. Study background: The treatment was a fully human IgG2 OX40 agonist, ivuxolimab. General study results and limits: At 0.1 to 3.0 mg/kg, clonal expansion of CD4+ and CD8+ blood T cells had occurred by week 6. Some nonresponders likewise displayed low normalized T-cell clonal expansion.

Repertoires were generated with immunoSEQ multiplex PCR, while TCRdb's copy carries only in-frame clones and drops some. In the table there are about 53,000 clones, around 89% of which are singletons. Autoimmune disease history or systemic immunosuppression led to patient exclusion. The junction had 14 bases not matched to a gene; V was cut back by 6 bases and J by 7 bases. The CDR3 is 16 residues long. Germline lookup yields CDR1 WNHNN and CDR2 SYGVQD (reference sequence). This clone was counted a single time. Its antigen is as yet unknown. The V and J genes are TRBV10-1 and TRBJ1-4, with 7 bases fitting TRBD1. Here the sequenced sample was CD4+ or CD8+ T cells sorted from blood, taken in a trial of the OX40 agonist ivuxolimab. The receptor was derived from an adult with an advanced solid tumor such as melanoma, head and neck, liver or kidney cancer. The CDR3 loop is CASSAGYSGGGEKLFF. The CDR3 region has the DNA TGCGCCAGCAGCGCGGGATATTCAGGGGGAGGTGAAAAACTGTTTTTT.